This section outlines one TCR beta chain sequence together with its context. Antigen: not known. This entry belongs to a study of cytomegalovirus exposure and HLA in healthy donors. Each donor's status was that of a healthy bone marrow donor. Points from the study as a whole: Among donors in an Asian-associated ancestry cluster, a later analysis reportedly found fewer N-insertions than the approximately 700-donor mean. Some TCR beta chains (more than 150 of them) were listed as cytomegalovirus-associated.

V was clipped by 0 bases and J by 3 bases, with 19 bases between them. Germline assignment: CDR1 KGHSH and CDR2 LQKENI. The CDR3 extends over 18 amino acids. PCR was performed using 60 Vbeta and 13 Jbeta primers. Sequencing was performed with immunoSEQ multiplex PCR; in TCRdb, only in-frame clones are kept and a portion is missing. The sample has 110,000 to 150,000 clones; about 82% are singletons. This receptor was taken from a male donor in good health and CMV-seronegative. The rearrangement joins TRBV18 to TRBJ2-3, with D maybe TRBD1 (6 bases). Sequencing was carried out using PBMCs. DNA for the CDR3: TGTGCCAGCTCACCACCGAGAAGGGGGAGTCCGGAAACAGATACGCAGTATTTT. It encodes CASSPPRRGSPETDTQYF.